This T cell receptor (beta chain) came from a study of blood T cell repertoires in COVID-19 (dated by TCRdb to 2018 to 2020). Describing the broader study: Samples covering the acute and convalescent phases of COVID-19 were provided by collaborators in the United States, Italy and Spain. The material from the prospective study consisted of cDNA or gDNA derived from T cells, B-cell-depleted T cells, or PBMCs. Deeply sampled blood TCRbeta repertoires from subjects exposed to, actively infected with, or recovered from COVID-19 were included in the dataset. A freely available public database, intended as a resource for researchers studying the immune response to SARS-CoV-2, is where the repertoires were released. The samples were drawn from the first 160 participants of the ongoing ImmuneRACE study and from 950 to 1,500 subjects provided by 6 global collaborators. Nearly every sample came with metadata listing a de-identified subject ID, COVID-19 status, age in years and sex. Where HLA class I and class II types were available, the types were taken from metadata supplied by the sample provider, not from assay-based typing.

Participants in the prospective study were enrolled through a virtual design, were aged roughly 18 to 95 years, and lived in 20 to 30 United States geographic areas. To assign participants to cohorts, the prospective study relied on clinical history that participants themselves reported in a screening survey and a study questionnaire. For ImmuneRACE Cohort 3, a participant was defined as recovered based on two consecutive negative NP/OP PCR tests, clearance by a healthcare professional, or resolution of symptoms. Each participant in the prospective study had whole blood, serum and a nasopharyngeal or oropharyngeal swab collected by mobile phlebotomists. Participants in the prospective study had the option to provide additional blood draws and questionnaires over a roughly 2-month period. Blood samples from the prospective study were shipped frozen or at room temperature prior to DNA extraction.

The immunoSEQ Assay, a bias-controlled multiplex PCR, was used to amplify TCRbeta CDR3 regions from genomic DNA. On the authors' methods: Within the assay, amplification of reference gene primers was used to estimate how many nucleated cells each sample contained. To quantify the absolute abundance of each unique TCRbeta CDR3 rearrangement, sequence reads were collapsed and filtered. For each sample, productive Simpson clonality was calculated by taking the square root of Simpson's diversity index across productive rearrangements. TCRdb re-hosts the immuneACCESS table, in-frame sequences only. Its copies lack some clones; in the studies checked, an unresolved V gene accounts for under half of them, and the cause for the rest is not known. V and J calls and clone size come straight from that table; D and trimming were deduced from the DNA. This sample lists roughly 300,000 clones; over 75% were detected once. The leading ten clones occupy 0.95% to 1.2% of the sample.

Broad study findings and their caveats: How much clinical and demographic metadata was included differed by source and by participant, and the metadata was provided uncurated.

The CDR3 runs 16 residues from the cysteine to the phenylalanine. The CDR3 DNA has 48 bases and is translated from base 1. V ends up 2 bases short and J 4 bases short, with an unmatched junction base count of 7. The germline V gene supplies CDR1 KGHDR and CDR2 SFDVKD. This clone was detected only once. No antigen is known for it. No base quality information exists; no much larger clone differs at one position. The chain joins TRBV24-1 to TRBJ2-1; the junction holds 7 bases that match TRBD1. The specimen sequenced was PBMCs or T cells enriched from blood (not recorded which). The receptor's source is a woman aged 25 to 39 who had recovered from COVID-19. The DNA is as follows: TGTGCCACCAGTGATTCAACAGGGGCCCGATACAATGAGCAGTTCTTC. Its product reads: CATSDSTGARYNEQFF.